This T cell receptor (beta chain) was captured by sequencing in a study of blood T cell repertoires in COVID-19. Deletions cut 0 bases from V and 1 base from J, with 6 bases between. This CDR3 region has 14 residues. Germline V CDR1 and CDR2: LNHNV, YYDKDF (reference sequence). In the study's own analysis: Scientists estimated how many nucleated cells there were by amplifying reference gene primers. Data came from immunoSEQ multiplex PCR; TCRdb stores just in-frame clones and leaves some out. V, J and clone size are taken as reported in that table, and D and trimming were inferred from the DNA itself. The table records 97,000 or so clones, 87% of them present only once.

The chain recombines TRBV15 with TRBJ2-5, with D unresolved. Sequenced input: peripheral blood. This clonotype originated in a woman between 45 and 65 years old with COVID-19, enrolled during active disease. The CDR3 loop reads CATSRDHPQETQYF. For the CDR3, the DNA is TGTGCCACCAGCAGAGATCATCCCCAAGAGACCCAGTACTTC.